This T cell receptor beta chain came from a study of blood T cell repertoires in COVID-19. The CDR3 spans 14 residues. Trimming pared 3 bases from V and 8 bases from J, leaving 14 bases between. Germline-derived CDR1 and CDR2 are SGDLS and YYNGEE. In the original workflow: For nucleated cells, counts were estimated from reference gene primer amplification. Method: immunoSEQ multiplex PCR; TCRdb's copy keeps in-frame clones and lacks some. For V, J and clone size, that table is used; D and trimming come from the DNA. The sample yields some 270,000 clones, 86% seen once. The rearrangement joins TRBV9 to TRBJ1-4; D might be TRBD1 (5 bases). This receptor was obtained from a woman aged 60-70 years who had recovered from COVID-19. The specimen sequenced was peripheral blood. This CDR3 is CASSAGRAREKLFF. The CDR3 bases are TGTGCCAGCAGCGCGGGCAGGGCTAGGGAAAAACTGTTTTTT.